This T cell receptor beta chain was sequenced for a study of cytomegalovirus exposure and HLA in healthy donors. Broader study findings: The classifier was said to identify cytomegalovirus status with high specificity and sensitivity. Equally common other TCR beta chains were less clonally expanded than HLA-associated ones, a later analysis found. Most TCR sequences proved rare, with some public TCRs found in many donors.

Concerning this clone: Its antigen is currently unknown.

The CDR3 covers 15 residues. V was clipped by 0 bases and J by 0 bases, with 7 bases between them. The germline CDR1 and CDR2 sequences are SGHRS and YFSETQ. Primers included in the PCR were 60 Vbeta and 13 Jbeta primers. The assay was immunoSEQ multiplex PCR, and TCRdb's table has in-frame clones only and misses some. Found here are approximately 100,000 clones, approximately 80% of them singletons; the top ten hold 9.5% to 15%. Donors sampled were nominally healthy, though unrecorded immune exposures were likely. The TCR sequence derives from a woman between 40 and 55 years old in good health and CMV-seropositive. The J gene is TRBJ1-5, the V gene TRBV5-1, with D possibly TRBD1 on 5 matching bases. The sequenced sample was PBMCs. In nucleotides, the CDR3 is TGCGCCAGCAGCTTGGCAGGGAATAGCAATCAGCCCCAGCATTTT. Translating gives CASSLAGNSNQPQHF.